The 13 T cell receptor beta chains below come from one sample, sequenced in a study of beta chain features in type 1 diabetes. The study reverse transcribed the entire isolated RNA, so it sequenced expressed TCRB transcripts. The table came from immunoSEQ multiplex PCR; TCRdb's copy has only in-frame clones and leaves some out. The table records under 500,000 clones, about 30% of them present only once. Sequenced sample: naive CD4+ T cells from blood. Receptor source: a man aged 18 to 30 in good health.

This clone was recorded a few times. The J gene is TRBJ1-2, the V gene TRBV27; 8 bases are shared with TRBD1. The CDR3 spans 14 residues. The germline gives CDR1 MNHEY, CDR2 SMNVEV (reference sequence). V trimming: 5 bases; J trimming: 4 bases; junction bases outside the gene matches: 6. The CDR3 loop reads CASSPRDRPYGYTF. CDR3 nucleotide sequence: TGTGCCAGCAGTCCCCGGGACAGGCCCTATGGCTACACCTTC.

This rearrangement joins TRBV28 to TRBJ2-1; TRBD2 aligns across 9 bases. V trimming: 6 bases; J trimming: 1 base; junction bases outside the gene matches: 10. The CDR3 length is 17 residues. The germline CDR1 and CDR2 sequences are MDHEN and SYDVKM. Written as DNA, the CDR3 is TGTGCCAGCAGCCCTTGGGGACTAGCCGATTCCTACAATGAGCAGTTCTTC. This encodes CASSPWGLADSYNEQFF.

The sample holds a few counts of this clone. The rearrangement links TRBV7-2 to TRBJ1-1; D is ambiguous. The CDR3 loop spans 13 amino acids. Germline V CDR1 and CDR2: SGHTA, FQGNSA. Trimming removed 5 bases from V and 5 bases from J, with 12 bases in between. Here the CDR3 reads CASSAGPRTEAFF. The CDR3 DNA reads TGTGCCAGCAGCGCTGGCCCTCGGACTGAAGCTTTCTTT.

The chain uses TRBV30 and TRBJ2-1; D is perhaps TRBD2 (8 bases). The CDR3 consists of 12 residues. CDR1 GTSNPN and CDR2 SVGIG come from the germline V gene (reference sequence). Trimming left V 4 bases short and J 14 bases short, with 18 bases between. This CDR3 is CAWTTGAREEFF. The CDR3 DNA sequence: TGTGCCTGGACCACAGGGGCGCGGGAGGAGTTCTTC.

This chain connects TRBV15 to TRBJ2-7; a weak D match, TRBD2 (5 bases). The germline V gene encodes CDR1 LNHNV and CDR2 YYDKDF (reference sequence). The CDR3 length is 14 residues. V was trimmed by 1 base and J by 7 bases, leaving 14 bases between them. The CDR3 loop is CATSRGLAGREQYF. CDR3 in DNA: TGTGCCACCAGCAGAGGCCTAGCCGGTCGGGAGCAGTACTTC.

There are a few counts of this clone. V and J are TRBV12-5 and TRBJ2-1; D is unclear. Germline lookup yields CDR1 LGHNT and CDR2 FRNRAP. This CDR3 has 13 amino acids. Trimming removed 2 bases at V and 4 bases at J, with 6 bases between. CDR3 loop: CASGLPRYNEQFF. The CDR3 DNA reads TGTGCTAGTGGTTTGCCCAGATACAATGAGCAGTTCTTC.

V is TRBV7-9 and J is TRBJ2-6, with unresolved D. The CDR3 is made up of 15 amino acids. CDR1 and CDR2 from the germline V gene are SEHNR and FQNEAQ (reference sequence). V was clipped by 1 base and J by 0 bases, with 4 bases between them. CDR3 DNA: TGTGCCAGCAGCTTAGAGGTCTCTGGGGCCAACGTCCTGACTTTC. Residues: CASSLEVSGANVLTF.

This clone turned up a few times. This rearrangement joins TRBV7-9 to TRBJ2-1; 7 bases match TRBD1. This CDR3 comprises 12 residues. J was trimmed by 9 bases and V by 3 bases; bases with no gene match: 2. Per germline, CDR1 SEHNR and CDR2 FQNEAQ (reference sequence). The CDR3, as DNA: TGTGCCAGCAGCTTCAGGGGGAGTGAGCAGTTCTTC. Amino acids: CASSFRGSEQFF.

This chain links TRBV11-1 with TRBJ2-5; D may be TRBD1 (5 bases). There are 13 residues in the CDR3. CDR1 is SGHAT, CDR2 FQDESV, per germline (reference sequence). With 5 bases removed from V and 5 bases from J, the gap between germline ends came to 12 bases. CDR3 sequence (DNA): TGTGCCAGCAGCCTCAGGGATGGGGAGACCCAGTACTTC. Amino acids: CASSLRDGETQYF.

The genes are TRBV30 and TRBJ2-6; either TRBD1 or TRBD2 may supply D (6 bases each). This CDR3 spans 16 amino acids. V gave up 3 bases and J gave up 0 bases, with 12 bases separating them. Per germline, CDR1 GTSNPN and CDR2 SVGIG (reference sequence). CDR3 amino acids: CAWSLGGRSGANVLTF. The DNA for the CDR3 is TGTGCCTGGAGCCTAGGGGGGCGCTCTGGGGCCAACGTCCTGACTTTC.

This clone came up a few times. The chain combines TRBV25-1 with TRBJ2-3, with D unresolved. In germline, CDR1 is MGHDK, CDR2 SYGVNS. Deletions cut 4 bases from V and 5 bases from J, with 7 bases between. The CDR3 consists of 12 residues. CDR3 in amino acids: CASSAYRDTQYF. The DNA of the CDR3 is TGTGCCAGCAGTGCATACCGAGATACGCAGTATTTT.

For this clone: This sequence may be a read error, since a much larger clone differs from it by one base. V and J are TRBV29-1 and TRBJ2-1, with TRBD2 matching over 13 bases. The CDR3 runs to 14 residues. Germline CDR1 is SQVTM and CDR2 is ANQGSEA. V was clipped by 7 bases and J by 1 base; unmatched bases: 1. CDR3 nucleotides: TGCAGCGCGGGACTAGCGGGATCCTACAATGAGCAGTTCTTC. The encoded protein is CSAGLAGSYNEQFF.

The rearrangement joins TRBV12-5 to TRBJ2-3, with 8 bases aligning to TRBD2. Germline lookup yields CDR1 LGHNT and CDR2 FRNRAP. The CDR3 has 16 amino acids. Losses at the gene ends were 1 base for V and 4 bases for J; bases not matched to a gene: 7. The CDR3 bases are TGTGCTAGTGGTTTGGACCTACTAGCGGAATCAGATACGCAGTATTTT. It translates to CASGLDLLAESDTQYF.